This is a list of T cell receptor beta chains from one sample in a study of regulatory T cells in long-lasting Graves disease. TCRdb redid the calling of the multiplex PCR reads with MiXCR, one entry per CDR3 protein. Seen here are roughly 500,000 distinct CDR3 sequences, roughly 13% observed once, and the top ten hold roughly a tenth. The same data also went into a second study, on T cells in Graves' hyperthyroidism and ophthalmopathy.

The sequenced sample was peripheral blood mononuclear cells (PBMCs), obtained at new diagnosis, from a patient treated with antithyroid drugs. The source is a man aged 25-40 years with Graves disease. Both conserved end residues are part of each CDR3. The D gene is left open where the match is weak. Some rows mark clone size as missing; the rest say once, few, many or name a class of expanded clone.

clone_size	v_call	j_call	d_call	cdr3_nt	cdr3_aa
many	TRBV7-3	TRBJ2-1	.	TGTGCCAGCAGCTTAATTTCGGGGACGGAGCAGTTCTTC	CASSLISGTEQFF
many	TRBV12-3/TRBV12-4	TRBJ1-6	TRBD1	TGTGCCAGCACCAAACAGGGGAACAGGGGCTCACCCCTCCACTTT	CASTKQGNRGSPLHF
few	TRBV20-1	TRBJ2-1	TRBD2	TGCAGTGTTTTTGGCAGCGGGAGAGCTCAGTTCTTC	CSVFGSGRAQFF
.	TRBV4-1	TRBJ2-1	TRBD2	TGCGCCAGTATGTTGGGAGGGGCGAACAATGAGCAGTTCTTC	CASMLGGANNEQFF
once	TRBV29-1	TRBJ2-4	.	TGCAGCGTTGCTCCGCTAGCCAAAAACATTCAGTACTTC	CSVAPLAKNIQYF
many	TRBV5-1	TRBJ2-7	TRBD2	TGCGCCAGCAGCTTCTGGACTAGCGGCTCCTACGAGCAGTACTTC	CASSFWTSGSYEQYF
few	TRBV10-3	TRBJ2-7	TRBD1	TGTGCCATCAGCCACCCGGGACAGGGTACCAACGAGCAGTACTTC	CAISHPGQGTNEQYF
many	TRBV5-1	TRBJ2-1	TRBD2	TGCGCCAGCAGCTCGCTAGCGGCCTCCTACAATGAGCAGTTCTTC	CASSSLAASYNEQFF
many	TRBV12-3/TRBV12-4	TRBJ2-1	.	TGTGCCAGCAGTTACAGGAACAATGAGCAGTTCTTC	CASSYRNNEQFF
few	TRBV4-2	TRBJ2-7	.	TGTGCCAGCAGCCCCAGGGCAGGGCTACTCCAGTACTTC	CASSPRAGLLQYF
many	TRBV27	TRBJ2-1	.	TGTGCCAGCAGTCCCTCACCGGTGGGTTACAATGAGCAGTTCTTC	CASSPSPVGYNEQFF
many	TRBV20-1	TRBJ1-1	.	TGCAGTGCTAGAGCCCCCTGGCCTGTCGCTTTCTTT	CSARAPWPVAFF
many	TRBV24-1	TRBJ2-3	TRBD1	TGTGCCACCAGTGATTTAAGTCGGACAGGGACTCCAGATACGCAGTATTTT	CATSDLSRTGTPDTQYF
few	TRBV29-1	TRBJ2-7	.	TGCAGCGTTGAAGAAGGGATGAACGAGCAGTACTTC	CSVEEGMNEQYF
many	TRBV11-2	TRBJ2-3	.	TGTGCCAGCAGCACCAGACTCCTCGATACGCAGTATTTT	CASSTRLLDTQYF
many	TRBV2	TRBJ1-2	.	TGTGCCAGCAGTGGACAGACTTATTCTAACTATGGCTACACCTTC	CASSGQTYSNYGYTF
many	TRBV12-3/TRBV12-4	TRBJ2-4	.	TGTGCCAGCAGTTACAGGGGGGGGGGAGCCAAAAACATTCAGTACTTC	CASSYRGGGAKNIQYF
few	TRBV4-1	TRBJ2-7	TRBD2	TGCGCCAGTAGATCCAGCGGGAGGTACGAGCAGTACTTC	CASRSSGRYEQYF
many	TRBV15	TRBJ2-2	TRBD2	TGTGCCACCAGCAGAGAACTAGCGGGGACCGGGGAGCTGTTTTTT	CATSRELAGTGELFF
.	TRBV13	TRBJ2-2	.	TGTGCCAGCAGCTCATCCGGGGGACACGACACCGGGGAGCTGTTTTTT	CASSSSGGHDTGELFF
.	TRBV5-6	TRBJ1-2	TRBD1	TGTGCCAGCAGCTTGGACAGGGGGTATCGTGGCTACACCTTC	CASSLDRGYRGYTF
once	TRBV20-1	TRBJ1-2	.	TGCAGTGCGACAAGGGGGGCAGATAGCTATGGCTACACCTTC	CSATRGADSYGYTF
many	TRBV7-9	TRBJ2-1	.	TGTGCCAGCAGCACCGACTCGTACAATGAGCAGTTCTTC	CASSTDSYNEQFF
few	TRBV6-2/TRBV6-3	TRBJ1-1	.	TGTGCTGTACTGGGGTACACTGAAGCTTTCTTT	CAVLGYTEAFF
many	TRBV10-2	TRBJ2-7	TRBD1	TGCGCCAGCAGTGACTGGACAGGGGCCCTTTACGAGCAGTACTTC	CASSDWTGALYEQYF
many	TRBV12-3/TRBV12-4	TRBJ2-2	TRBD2	TGTGCCTGGAGTAGCGGGAGGGCCAGGACCGGGGAGCTGTTTTTT	CAWSSGRARTGELFF
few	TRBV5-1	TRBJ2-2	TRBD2	TGCGCCAGCAGGCGAGCGGCGGGAGTAGCGGTCACCGGGGAGCTGTTTTTT	CASRRAAGVAVTGELFF
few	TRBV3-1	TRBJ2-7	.	TGTGCCAGCAGCCAAGAAGATGGTTGGGAGCAGTACTTC	CASSQEDGWEQYF
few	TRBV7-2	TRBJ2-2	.	TGTGCCAGCAGCTCCCGACAGTGGGGGGACGGGGAGCTGTTTTTT	CASSSRQWGDGELFF
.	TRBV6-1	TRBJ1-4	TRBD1	TGTGCCAGCCTAGGGAGGGGGCCGGCTAATGAAAAACTGTTTTTT	CASLGRGPANEKLFF
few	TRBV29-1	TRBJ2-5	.	TGCAGCGTTGAAGATATGACTGAGGAAGAGACCCAGTACTTC	CSVEDMTEEETQYF
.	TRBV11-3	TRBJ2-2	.	TGTGCCAGCACCATTCTGGCCGGGGAGCTGTTTTTT	CASTILAGELFF
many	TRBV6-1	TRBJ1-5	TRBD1	TGTGCCAGCAGTGAACTCACCGGGACAGGGAATCAGCCCCAGCATTTT	CASSELTGTGNQPQHF
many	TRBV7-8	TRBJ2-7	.	TGTGCCAGCAGCTCCCGTTGGGTCTACGAGCAGTACTTC	CASSSRWVYEQYF
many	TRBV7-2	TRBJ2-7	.	TGTGCCAGCAGCTTTCAAGGGGGCGAGCAGTACTTC	CASSFQGGEQYF
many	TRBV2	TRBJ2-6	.	TGTGCCAGCAGCATTGACTCTGGGGCCAACGTCCTGACTTTC	CASSIDSGANVLTF
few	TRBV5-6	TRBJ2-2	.	TGTGCCAGCAGCACCAGGGTGGCCTACACCGGGGAGCTGTTTTTT	CASSTRVAYTGELFF
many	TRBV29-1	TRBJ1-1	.	TGCAGCGTTGTTCCAGGGCTGTTGGACACTGAAGCTTTCTTT	CSVVPGLLDTEAFF
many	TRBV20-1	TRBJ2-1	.	TGCAGTGCTAGAGGAAGGACTTCCTACGGTGAGCAGTTCTTC	CSARGRTSYGEQFF
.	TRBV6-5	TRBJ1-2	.	TGTGCCAGCAGTTATCCGGGGTCCCCCTATGGCTACACCTTC	CASSYPGSPYGYTF
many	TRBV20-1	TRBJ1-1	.	TGCAGTGCTGAGGGGACTGAAGCTTTCTTT	CSAEGTEAFF